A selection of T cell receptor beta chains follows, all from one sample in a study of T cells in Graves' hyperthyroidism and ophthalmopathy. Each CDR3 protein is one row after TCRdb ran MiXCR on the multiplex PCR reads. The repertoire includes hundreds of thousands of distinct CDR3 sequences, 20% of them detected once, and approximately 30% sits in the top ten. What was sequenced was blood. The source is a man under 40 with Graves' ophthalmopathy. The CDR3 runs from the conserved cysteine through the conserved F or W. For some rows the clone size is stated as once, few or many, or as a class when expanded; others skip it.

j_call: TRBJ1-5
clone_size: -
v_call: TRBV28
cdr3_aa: CASSPTGNYQPQHF

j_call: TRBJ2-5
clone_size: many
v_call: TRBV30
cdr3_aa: CAWSVRPSLPQYF

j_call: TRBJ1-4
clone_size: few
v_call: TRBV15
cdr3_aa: CATTTRAREKLFF

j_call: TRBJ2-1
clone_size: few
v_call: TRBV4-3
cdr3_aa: CASSQAGAEQFF

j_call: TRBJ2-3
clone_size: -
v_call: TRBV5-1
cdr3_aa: CASSSVAGLPPSTDTQYF

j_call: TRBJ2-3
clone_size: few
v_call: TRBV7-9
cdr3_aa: CASSLAGPYTDTQYF

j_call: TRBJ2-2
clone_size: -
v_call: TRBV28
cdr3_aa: CASSFQSGELFF

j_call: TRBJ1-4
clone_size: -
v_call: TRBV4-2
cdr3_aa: CASSHGAQGSEKLFF

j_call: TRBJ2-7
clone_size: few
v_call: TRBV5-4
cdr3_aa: CASSLSPRYEQYF

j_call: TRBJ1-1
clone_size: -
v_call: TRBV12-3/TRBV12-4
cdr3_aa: CASSFTGLGAFF

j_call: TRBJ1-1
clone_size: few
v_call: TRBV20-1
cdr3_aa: CTLDGNTEAFF

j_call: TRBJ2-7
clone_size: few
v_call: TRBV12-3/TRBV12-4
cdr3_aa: CASSPPGRRGAGQYF

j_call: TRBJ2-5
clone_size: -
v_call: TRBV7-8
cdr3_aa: CASTSLRAGAETQYF

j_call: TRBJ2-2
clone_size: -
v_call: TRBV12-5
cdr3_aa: CASLGTATGELFF

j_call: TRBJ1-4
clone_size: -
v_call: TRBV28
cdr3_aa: CASSPYSDRVYEKLFF

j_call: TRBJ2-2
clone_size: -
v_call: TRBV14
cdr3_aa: CASSQGRGVNTGELFF

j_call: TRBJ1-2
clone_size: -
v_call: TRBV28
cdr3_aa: CASSFGQGGYGYTF

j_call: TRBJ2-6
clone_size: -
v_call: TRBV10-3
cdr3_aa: CAISDQGSSGANVLTF

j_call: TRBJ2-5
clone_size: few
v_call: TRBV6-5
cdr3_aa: CASSYGLPETQYF

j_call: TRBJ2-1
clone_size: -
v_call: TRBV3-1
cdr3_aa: CASSQDEGLAGNEQFF

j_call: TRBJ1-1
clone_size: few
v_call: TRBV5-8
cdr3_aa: CASSPGPPATEAFF

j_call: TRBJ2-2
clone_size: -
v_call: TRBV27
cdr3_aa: CASSLSGVAGELFF

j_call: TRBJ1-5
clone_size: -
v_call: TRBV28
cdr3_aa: CASNWGAGDQPQHF

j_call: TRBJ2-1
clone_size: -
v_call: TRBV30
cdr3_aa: CAWAIRNEQFF

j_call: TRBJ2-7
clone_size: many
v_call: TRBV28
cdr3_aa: CASSIGGSTYEQYF

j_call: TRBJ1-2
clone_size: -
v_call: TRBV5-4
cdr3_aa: CASSLDRSYGYTF

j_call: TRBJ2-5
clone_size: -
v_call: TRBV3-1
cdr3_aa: CASSQTREVQETQYF

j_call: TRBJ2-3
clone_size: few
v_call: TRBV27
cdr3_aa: CASSFLRDRVHLGTDTQYF

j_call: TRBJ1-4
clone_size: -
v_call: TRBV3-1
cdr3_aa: CASSHLQGAGEKLFF

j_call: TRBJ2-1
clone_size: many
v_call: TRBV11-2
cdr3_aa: CASSPSIAGVGNEQFF

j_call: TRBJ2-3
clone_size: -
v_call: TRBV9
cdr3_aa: CASSARSRFFTDTQYF

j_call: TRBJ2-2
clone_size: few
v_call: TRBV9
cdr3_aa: CATRGQGRLELFF

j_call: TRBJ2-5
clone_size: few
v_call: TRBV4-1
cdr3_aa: CASSARTGGRRETQYF

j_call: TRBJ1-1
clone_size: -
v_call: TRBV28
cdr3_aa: CASRPAMSTEAFF

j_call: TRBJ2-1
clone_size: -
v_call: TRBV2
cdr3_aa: CASSPGEGDHNEQFF

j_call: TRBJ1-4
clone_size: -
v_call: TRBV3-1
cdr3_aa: CASSQAVVEKLFF

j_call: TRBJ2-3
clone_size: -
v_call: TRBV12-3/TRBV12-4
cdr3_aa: CASSLDGGLPTDTQYF

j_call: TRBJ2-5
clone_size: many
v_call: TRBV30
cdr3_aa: CAWSLYASGETQYF